Included here is one T cell receptor (beta chain) sequence, with context. Its matching antigen is unknown. This entry is derived from a study of tumor-infiltrating lymphocytes in primary liver carcinoma. Study-wide points: When set against blood, tumors had a significantly higher top-250-clone fraction (p = 0.039).

Starting material of 400 to 600 ng total RNA yielded TCR beta cDNA via a constant-region primer. Slightly modified ARM-PCR served as the procedure for the TCR beta libraries. These libraries came from three rounds of nested multiplex PCR. For around 11 cycles apiece, the opening two PCR rounds ran with TRBV1-TRBV30 forward primers and a C-beta reverse primer. TCRdb used MiXCR to reprocess the multiplex PCR reads, holding one entry per CDR3 protein. The table shows roughly 120,000 distinct CDR3 sequences, with approximately 68% occurring only once. Trimming cost V 5 bases and J 2 bases, with 10 bases left between them. In germline, CDR1 is SGHTA, CDR2 FQGNSA. This CDR3 spans 14 amino acids. From around 20-30 mg of unsorted bulk tissue, DNA and RNA were co-extracted together.

The clonotype comes from a woman aged 60-70 years with primary liver carcinoma and hepatitis B virus infection. The J gene is TRBJ1-5, the V gene TRBV7-2, with D possibly matching TRBD1 (5 bases). The specimen was tumor-adjacent normal liver tissue. This CDR3 is CASSRDGGNQPQHF. Written as DNA, the CDR3 is TGTGCCAGCAGCAGGGACGGGGGCAATCAGCCCCAGCATTTT.